Below are 27 T cell receptor beta chains sequenced from a single sample in a study of T cell repertoires in cytomegalovirus infection. These receptors' antigens are unknown. TCRdb ran MiXCR on the reads and lists one entry per CDR3 protein. This table has 750,000 to 900,000 distinct CDR3 sequences, approximately 32% appearing once. This specimen was cultured CD8+ T cells from PBMCs, taken from culture after CMV antigen stimulation. The receptors come from a human donor in good health (CMV status not recorded). Some clones in this sample may be carry-over from other donors' samples.

This clonotype was observed a few times. The rearrangement links TRBV10-3 to TRBJ1-2, with 7 positions matching TRBD1. Germline CDR1 is ENHRY and CDR2 is SYGVKD. CDR3 length: 15 residues. J gave up 0 bases and V 5 bases, and 6 bases lay outside the gene matches. The CDR3 here is CAISQQGTANYGYTF. CDR3 DNA sequence: TGTGCCATCAGTCAACAGGGGACAGCTAACTATGGCTACACCTTC.

The chain is built from TRBV20-1 and TRBJ1-2, with 8 bases identical to TRBD1. CDR1 and CDR2 (germline): DFQATT, SNEGSKA (reference sequence). The CDR3 sequence is 12 residues long. With 3 bases clipped from V and 8 bases from J, the junction kept 5 bases outside the gene matches. The CDR3 loop reads CSARTGERGYTF. CDR3 DNA: TGCAGTGCTAGGACAGGGGAGAGAGGCTACACCTTC.

The gene calls are TRBV20-1 and TRBJ2-2, with 11 bases fitting TRBD1. The J segment lost 6 bases and the V segment lost 0 bases, leaving 6 bases of the junction unmatched. This CDR3 has 16 residues. From germline, CDR1 is DFQATT and CDR2 SNEGSKA (reference sequence). The CDR3 bases are TGCAGTGCTAGAGATCGGACAGGGGGCAGGCCCGGGGAGCTGTTTTTT. It specifies CSARDRTGGRPGELFF.

V is TRBV19 and J is TRBJ2-1, with TRBD1 as a possible D gene (5 bases). Per the germline V gene, CDR1 is LNHDA and CDR2 is SQIVND (reference sequence). V was trimmed by 3 bases and J by 4 bases, leaving 7 bases between them. The CDR3 totals 13 residues. The CDR3 DNA reads as TGTGCCAGTAGTATGAACAGGTACAATGAGCAGTTCTTC. As protein: CASSMNRYNEQFF.

The chain recombines TRBV6-5 with TRBJ1-1, with D perhaps TRBD1 (5 bases). This CDR3 contains 19 residues. Trimming removed 2 bases from V and 0 bases from J, with 22 bases in between. Germline CDR1 and CDR2: MNHEY and SVGAGI. The DNA for the CDR3 is TGTGCCAGCAGTTACCCATTTCAGGGCTCGTATTTCATGAACACTGAAGCTTTCTTT. Amino acids: CASSYPFQGSYFMNTEAFF.

This clonotype was detected ten times or more. The gene calls are TRBV10-3 and TRBJ2-5; 10 bases match TRBD1. Trimming removed 7 bases from V and 1 base from J; junction bases left unmatched: 6. Germline CDR1 is ENHRY and CDR2 is SYGVKD. The CDR3 sequence is 15 residues long. The CDR3 DNA follows: TGTGCCATCACCCAGGGACAGGGGTCCCAAGAGACCCAGTACTTC. This encodes CAITQGQGSQETQYF.

The chain links TRBV19 to TRBJ1-1, with 8 bases fitting TRBD1. Germline trimming cut 6 bases from V and 4 bases from J; bases unmatched to any gene: 4. The length of the CDR3 is 13 residues. The germline V gene has CDR1 LNHDA and CDR2 SQIVND (reference sequence). CDR3 nucleotides: TGTGCCAGTAGAGACAGGGGAAGCACTGAAGCTTTCTTT. Translation: CASRDRGSTEAFF. Using reference TRBV19 and TRBJ1-1 for the parts outside the CDR3, the full variable domain is DGGITQSPKYLFRKEGQNVTLSCEQNLNHDAMYWYRQDPGQGLRLIYYSQIVNDFQKGDIAEGYSVSREKKESFPLTVTSAQKNPTAFYLCASRDRGSTEAFFGQGTRLTVV.

Points on this clonotype: One end of the junction is discordant with germline, which a read error may explain. The genes are TRBV15 and TRBJ2-2; D gene ambiguous. The germline V gene has CDR1 LNHNV and CDR2 YYDKDF (reference sequence). This CDR3 has 13 amino acids. The CDR3 bases are TGTGCCACCAGCAGAGATAACAACGGGGAGCTGTTTTTT. Protein: CATSRDNNGELFF.

The chain has TRBV7-6 and TRBJ2-7; 10 bases align to TRBD1. Germline V gene sequence: CDR1 SGHVS, CDR2 FNYEAQ. This CDR3 is 15 amino acids long. Germline trimming cut 4 bases from V and 5 bases from J; bases unmatched to any gene: 8. In nucleotides, the CDR3 is TGTGCCAGCAGCTCGAGACAGGGGGCGCGGGACGAGCAGTACTTC. This translates into CASSSRQGARDEQYF. The full variable domain, in which reference TRBV7-6 and TRBJ2-7 provide the parts outside the CDR3, is GAGVSQSPRYKVTKRGQDVALRCDPISGHVSLYWYRQALGQGPEFLTYFNYEAQQDKSGLPNDRFSAERPEGSISTLTIQRTEQRDSAMYRCASSSRQGARDEQYFGPGTRLTVT.

The V call is TRBV5-4, the J call TRBJ1-2; no definite D call. The CDR3 loop spans 15 amino acids. Germline assignment: CDR1 SGHNT and CDR2 YYREEE (reference sequence). V was clipped by 0 bases and J by 4 bases, with 13 bases between them. This chain's CDR3 is CASSLAKGVSYGYTF. CDR3 coding DNA: TGTGCCAGCAGCTTGGCCAAGGGAGTCAGCTATGGCTACACCTTC.

The chain joins TRBV15 to TRBJ2-3, with 7 bases identical to TRBD2. J lost 3 bases, V lost 0 bases, and 3 bases had no gene match. The CDR3 spans 15 residues. CDR1 and CDR2 (germline): LNHNV, YYDKDF (reference sequence). The CDR3 is CATSREAGTTDTQYF. CDR3 coding DNA: TGTGCCACCAGCAGAGAAGCGGGGACTACAGATACGCAGTATTTT.

The V and J genes are TRBV6-1 and TRBJ2-2; 9 nucleotides align to TRBD1. The CDR3 runs 16 residues. CDR1 MNHNS and CDR2 SASEGT come from the germline V gene. Trimming took 5 bases from V and 3 from J; bases not matched to a gene: 7. DNA for the CDR3: TGTGCCAGCAGTTCAACAGGGGGCGAGGACACCGGGGAGCTGTTTTTT. Amino acid sequence: CASSSTGGEDTGELFF.

The gene calls are TRBV6-5 and TRBJ1-3, with 7 bases that match TRBD1. The length of the CDR3 is 16 residues. The germline V gene has CDR1 MNHEY and CDR2 SVGAGI. Unmatched junction bases numbered 11, after V lost 5 bases and J lost 4 bases. The CDR3 DNA reads TGTGCCAGCAGTCCTAACACAGGGGTGGAAGGAAACACCATATATTTT. Translated: CASSPNTGVEGNTIYF.

V gene TRBV20-1 combines with J gene TRBJ2-1; D possibly uses TRBD1 or TRBD2 (5 bases each). This CDR3 has 14 amino acids. V lost 5 bases to trimming and J lost 2 bases, with 13 bases between them. The V gene's germline CDR1 is DFQATT and CDR2 SNEGSKA (reference sequence). The DNA for the CDR3 is TGCAGTGCTGGGGGTGTGGGTCCCTACAATGAGCAGTTCTTC. It translates to CSAGGVGPYNEQFF.

The CDR3 DNA sequence: TGTGCCAGCTTTGGGGGGGTGACTTACGAGCAGTACTTC. As protein: CASFGGVTYEQYF. The V and J genes are TRBV5-5 and TRBJ2-7; 7 bases line up with TRBD2. Germline lookup yields CDR1 SGHKS and CDR2 YYEKEE (reference sequence). Germline trimming cut 7 bases from V and 4 bases from J; bases unmatched to any gene: 8. The CDR3 spans 13 residues.

V is TRBV10-3 and J is TRBJ2-5; 9 bases map to TRBD1. The CDR3 totals 15 residues. The V gene's germline CDR1 is ENHRY and CDR2 SYGVKD. The junction had 10 bases not matched to a gene; V was cut back by 10 bases and J by 1 base. This CDR3 reads CATEEDRGLQETQYF. CDR3 bases: TGTGCCACCGAGGAGGACAGGGGACTCCAAGAGACCCAGTACTTC.

The chain links TRBV9 to TRBJ2-1; 8 bases fit TRBD2. V dropped 3 bases and J dropped 10; count of bases not matched to a gene: 6. The CDR3 is made up of 13 amino acids. The germline V gene encodes CDR1 SGDLS and CDR2 YYNGEE. DNA for the CDR3: TGTGCCAGCAGCGCCCGGACTAGCTACGAGCAGTTCTTC. It is translated as CASSARTSYEQFF.

This clonotype was picked up a small number of times. The rearrangement uses TRBV5-5 and TRBJ2-1, with TRBD2 matching 8 bases. V shed 1 base, J shed 3 bases, and the junction held 6 bases outside the gene matches. There are 16 residues in the CDR3. In germline, CDR1 is SGHKS, CDR2 YYEKEE (reference sequence). The CDR3 loop is CASSLRGLDSYNEQFF. The CDR3 bases are TGTGCCAGCAGCTTGAGGGGACTAGACAGCTACAATGAGCAGTTCTTC.

The chain has TRBV19 and TRBJ2-3; a weak D match, TRBD1 (5 bases). The germline V gene encodes CDR1 LNHDA and CDR2 SQIVND (reference sequence). CDR3 length equals 13 residues. Trimming took 7 bases from V and 6 from J, leaving 14 bases between them. The CDR3 coding sequence is TGTGCCAGTAAAGGGCAGGGCTTTGATACGCAGTATTTT. Its protein is CASKGQGFDTQYF. The full variable domain, rest sourced from reference TRBV19 and TRBJ2-3, is DGGITQSPKYLFRKEGQNVTLSCEQNLNHDAMYWYRQDPGQGLRLIYYSQIVNDFQKGDIAEGYSVSREKKESFPLTVTSAQKNPTAFYLCASKGQGFDTQYFGPGTRLTVL.

Notes on this clonotype: An end of the junction differs from the germline gene, which may be a read error. This chain links TRBV6-6 with TRBJ2-7; D gene ambiguous. CDR1 and CDR2 from the germline V gene are MNHNY and SVGAGI (reference sequence). The CDR3 runs to 12 residues. The CDR3 DNA follows: TGTGCCAGCAGGTACTCGTTAGACGAGCAGTACTTC. Amino acids: CASRYSLDEQYF.

The chain has TRBV19 and TRBJ2-1; 8 bases match TRBD2. J lost 5 bases, V lost 5 bases, and 5 bases had no gene match. Germline CDR1 and CDR2: LNHDA and SQIVND (reference sequence). The CDR3 is 14 residues long. Written as DNA, the CDR3 is TGTGCCAGTAGTGTACCGGGGGGGGACAATGAGCAGTTCTTC. Its protein is CASSVPGGDNEQFF.

Ten or more counts support this clonotype. In nucleotides, the CDR3 is TGTGCCAGCAGTGAAGGGTACTATGGCTACACCTTC. This encodes CASSEGYYGYTF. This chain connects TRBV12-3 or TRBV12-4 to TRBJ1-2; no clear D. The CDR3 covers 12 residues. Trimming shortened V by 5 bases and J by 3 bases, and 7 bases separated the two germline ends.

This sequence joins TRBV6-4 and TRBJ2-1, with TRBD2 as a possible D gene (5 bases). Germline-derived CDR1 and CDR2 are MRHNA and SNTAGT. V lost 0 bases and J 0 bases, leaving 9 bases between the germline ends. The CDR3 runs 16 residues. The CDR3 region has the DNA TGTGCCAGCAGTGACTCTTTTGGGAGCTCCTACAATGAGCAGTTCTTC. Its protein is CASSDSFGSSYNEQFF.

The chain joins TRBV19 to TRBJ2-1, with TRBD1 matching 11 bases. This CDR3 contains 14 residues. V lost 7 bases to trimming and J lost 6 bases; unmatched junction nucleotides: 5. In germline, CDR1 is LNHDA, CDR2 SQIVND (reference sequence). The CDR3 sequence: CASMPGQGVNEQFF. CDR3 DNA sequence: TGTGCCAGTATGCCGGGACAGGGGGTCAATGAGCAGTTCTTC.

This clonotype has only a few counts. The chain has TRBV4-3 and TRBJ1-2, with 7 nucleotides matching TRBD1. The CDR3 is 17 residues long. V shed 0 bases and J 4 bases; nucleotides not matched to a gene: 11. The V gene's germline CDR1 is LGHNA and CDR2 YSLEER. The CDR3 reads CASSQDSQGGGIYGYTF. In nucleotides, the CDR3 is TGCGCCAGCAGCCAAGATTCCCAGGGGGGCGGGATCTATGGCTACACCTTC.

Ten or more counts support this clonotype. V gene TRBV6-1 combines with J gene TRBJ1-5; TRBD1 might be the D (5 bases). The V gene lost 5 bases and the J gene lost 4 bases, with 15 bases spanning the gap. Germline assignment: CDR1 MNHNS and CDR2 SASEGT. This CDR3 region has 15 residues. CDR3: CASSREFGGNQPQHF. As DNA, the CDR3 is TGTGCCAGCAGTCGGGAATTCGGGGGAAATCAGCCCCAGCATTTT.

The V and J genes are TRBV19 and TRBJ2-1, with D hard to call. V was pared by 1 base and J by 9 bases, with 13 bases between. The CDR3 spans 14 residues. CDR1 is LNHDA, CDR2 SQIVND, per germline (reference sequence). CDR3 nucleotides: TGTGCCAGTAGTATAGCGACTTATCTGCCTGAGCAGTTCTTC. It encodes CASSIATYLPEQFF.